The text below deals with one TCR beta chain. Between the trimmed V and J ends, which lost 6 bases and 4 bases, there was a span of 6 bases. Germline lookup yields CDR1 MDHEN and CDR2 SYDVKM. The CDR3 covers 11 residues. The sample comes from a study of blood T cell repertoires in COVID-19. Study-level background: Donors in the United States, Italy and Spain gave samples during acute or convalescent COVID-19. PBMCs, B-cell-depleted T cells, or T cells provided the cDNA or gDNA that made up the material.

Clones were read by immunoSEQ multiplex PCR, and TCRdb kept only the in-frame ones, dropping some. The data hold around 80,000 clones, with about four fifths observed a single time. The sample comprised peripheral blood. The TCR was taken from a human donor in a cohort sampled during active COVID-19. This chain connects TRBV28 to TRBJ1-2, with a weak D call TRBD1 (5 bases). The CDR3 region is CASSDSYGYTF. DNA of the CDR3: TGTGCCAGCAGCGACAGCTATGGCTACACCTTC.